A selection of T cell receptor beta chains follows, all from one sample in a study of T cell repertoires and HLA-DP antigens. No cognate antigen is known for these TCRs. Sequencing was performed with immunoSEQ multiplex PCR; in TCRdb, only in-frame clones are kept and a portion is missing. The repertoire includes about 110,000 clones, nearly 95% of them detected once, and approximately 0.25% sits in the top ten. The specimen sequenced was CD4+ T cells from PBMCs. The receptors derive from a woman younger than 35 in good health and CMV-seronegative. Each CDR3 is given with its conserved first and last residue. D genes are given only for firm matches. Clone size is shown for a subset of rows, as once, few, many or a class of expanded clone.

d_call: NA; v_call: TRBV28; j_call: TRBJ1-1; clone_size: NA; cdr3_aa: CASSLPGGNTEAFF; cdr3_nt: TGTGCCAGCAGCCTTCCGGGGGGAAACACTGAAGCTTTCTTT
d_call: TRBD2; v_call: TRBV19; j_call: TRBJ2-7; clone_size: NA; cdr3_aa: CASSRTSGSSYEQYF; cdr3_nt: TGTGCCAGTAGTAGGACTAGCGGGAGCTCCTACGAGCAGTACTTC
d_call: NA; v_call: TRBV2; j_call: TRBJ2-1; clone_size: NA; cdr3_aa: CATSKRWETHNEQFF; cdr3_nt: TGTGCCACCTCTAAAAGGTGGGAGACGCACAATGAGCAGTTCTTC
d_call: TRBD2; v_call: TRBV7-9; j_call: TRBJ2-2; clone_size: NA; cdr3_aa: CASSLTSGSTGELFF; cdr3_nt: TGTGCCAGCAGCTTAACTAGCGGGAGCACCGGGGAGCTGTTTTTT
d_call: NA; v_call: TRBV19; j_call: TRBJ1-2; clone_size: NA; cdr3_aa: CASSIADGQYGYTF; cdr3_nt: TGTGCCAGTAGTATAGCGGACGGACAATATGGCTACACCTTC
d_call: TRBD1; v_call: TRBV19; j_call: TRBJ1-5; clone_size: NA; cdr3_aa: CASSISDRAGGQPQHF; cdr3_nt: TGTGCCAGTAGTATCTCAGACAGGGCCGGAGGTCAGCCCCAGCATTTT
d_call: TRBD1; v_call: TRBV19; j_call: TRBJ2-1; clone_size: NA; cdr3_aa: CASSRPGQGKNEQFF; cdr3_nt: TGTGCCAGTAGCAGACCGGGACAGGGTAAAAATGAGCAGTTCTTC
d_call: NA; v_call: TRBV5-6; j_call: TRBJ1-2; clone_size: NA; cdr3_aa: CASSLSLGLIEGYTF; cdr3_nt: TGTGCCAGCAGCTTGTCCCTGGGTTTAATCGAGGGCTACACCTTC
d_call: NA; v_call: TRBV4-2; j_call: TRBJ1-5; clone_size: NA; cdr3_aa: CASSQTVPSEANQPQHF; cdr3_nt: TGTGCCAGCAGCCAAACCGTTCCAAGCGAAGCTAATCAGCCCCAGCATTTT
d_call: TRBD1; v_call: TRBV18; j_call: TRBJ1-1; clone_size: NA; cdr3_aa: CASSPLGYVGTGGVNTEAFF; cdr3_nt: TGTGCCAGCTCACCACTTGGATATGTAGGGACAGGGGGCGTGAACACTGAAGCTTTCTTT
d_call: NA; v_call: TRBV10-2; j_call: TRBJ2-7; clone_size: NA; cdr3_aa: CASSGHPGQPSYEQYF; cdr3_nt: TGCGCCAGCAGTGGTCATCCGGGACAACCGTCCTACGAGCAGTACTTC
d_call: TRBD1; v_call: TRBV27; j_call: TRBJ2-3; clone_size: NA; cdr3_aa: CASRRQGAVGTDTQYF; cdr3_nt: TGTGCCAGCAGACGACAGGGGGCCGTCGGCACAGATACGCAGTATTTT
d_call: TRBD1; v_call: TRBV5-5; j_call: TRBJ2-5; clone_size: NA; cdr3_aa: CASSFTGGGETQYF; cdr3_nt: TGTGCCAGCAGCTTCACAGGGGGCGGAGAGACCCAGTACTTC
d_call: TRBD1; v_call: TRBV18; j_call: TRBJ2-7; clone_size: NA; cdr3_aa: CASSLYFGQGIHEQYF; cdr3_nt: TGTGCCAGCTCCCTTTATTTCGGACAGGGTATACACGAGCAGTACTTC
d_call: NA; v_call: TRBV29-1; j_call: TRBJ2-1; clone_size: NA; cdr3_aa: CSVVLGGVAIF; cdr3_nt: TGCAGCGTTGTCCTAGGGGGGGTAGCGATCTTC
d_call: NA; v_call: TRBV5-5; j_call: TRBJ1-1; clone_size: NA; cdr3_aa: CASSPVHTEAFF; cdr3_nt: TGTGCCAGCAGCCCGGTCCACACTGAAGCTTTCTTT
d_call: NA; v_call: TRBV29-1; j_call: TRBJ2-1; clone_size: few; cdr3_aa: CSVDSWPSYNEQFF; cdr3_nt: TGCAGCGTTGACTCTTGGCCCTCCTACAATGAGCAGTTCTTC
d_call: TRBD2; v_call: TRBV27; j_call: TRBJ2-2; clone_size: NA; cdr3_aa: CASSRAGGRNTGELFF; cdr3_nt: TGTGCCAGCAGCAGAGCGGGAGGGCGAAACACCGGGGAGCTGTTTTTT
d_call: NA; v_call: TRBV18; j_call: TRBJ2-3; clone_size: NA; cdr3_aa: CASSPISNTQYF; cdr3_nt: TGTGCCAGCTCACCGATTTCCAATACGCAGTATTTT
d_call: NA; v_call: TRBV2; j_call: TRBJ2-6; clone_size: NA; cdr3_aa: CASTQGFGANVLTF; cdr3_nt: TGTGCCAGCACCCAGGGTTTTGGGGCCAACGTCCTGACTTTC
d_call: TRBD1; v_call: TRBV18; j_call: TRBJ1-3; clone_size: NA; cdr3_aa: CASSPLRGGLSSGNTIYF; cdr3_nt: TGTGCCAGCTCACCACTGAGAGGGGGCCTCAGCTCTGGAAACACCATATATTTT
d_call: TRBD1; v_call: TRBV28; j_call: TRBJ1-4; clone_size: NA; cdr3_aa: CASSFTDRVREKLFF; cdr3_nt: TGTGCCAGCAGTTTTACCGACAGGGTGAGGGAAAAACTGTTTTTT
d_call: TRBD2; v_call: TRBV10-2; j_call: TRBJ2-7; clone_size: NA; cdr3_aa: CASRPGLAGTRSSYEQYF; cdr3_nt: TGCGCCAGCAGGCCGGGGCTAGCGGGAACTAGGAGCTCCTACGAGCAGTACTTC
d_call: NA; v_call: TRBV5-3; j_call: TRBJ2-1; clone_size: NA; cdr3_aa: CARSLSALRVTKYNEQFF; cdr3_nt: TGTGCCAGAAGCTTGTCTGCTCTACGGGTCACAAAATACAATGAGCAGTTCTTC
d_call: NA; v_call: TRBV20-1; j_call: TRBJ1-2; clone_size: NA; cdr3_aa: CSAWTYGYTF; cdr3_nt: TGCAGTGCTTGGACCTATGGCTACACCTTC
d_call: NA; v_call: TRBV7-9; j_call: TRBJ2-1; clone_size: NA; cdr3_aa: CASSPLRGGTYNEQFF; cdr3_nt: TGTGCCAGCAGCCCTTTAAGGGGGGGCACTTACAATGAGCAGTTCTTC
d_call: NA; v_call: TRBV7-9; j_call: TRBJ2-5; clone_size: NA; cdr3_aa: CASSQGSQETQYF; cdr3_nt: TGTGCCAGCAGTCAGGGTTCCCAAGAGACCCAGTACTTC
d_call: NA; v_call: TRBV27; j_call: TRBJ2-1; clone_size: NA; cdr3_aa: CASSFLFDNEQFF; cdr3_nt: TGTGCCAGCAGTTTCTTGTTTGACAATGAGCAGTTCTTC
d_call: NA; v_call: TRBV7-9; j_call: TRBJ2-1; clone_size: once; cdr3_aa: CASSFKGLERYEQFF; cdr3_nt: TGTGCCAGCAGCTTTAAGGGCCTCGAGAGGTATGAGCAGTTCTTC
d_call: TRBD2; v_call: TRBV5-4; j_call: TRBJ2-5; clone_size: NA; cdr3_aa: CASSRRGRGRRRGETQYF; cdr3_nt: TGTGCCAGCAGCCGGCGGGGGAGGGGACGTCGAAGGGGAGAGACCCAGTACTTC
d_call: NA; v_call: TRBV6-1; j_call: TRBJ2-3; clone_size: NA; cdr3_aa: CASVAGRTDTQYF; cdr3_nt: TGTGCCAGCGTAGCAGGACGCACAGATACGCAGTATTTT
d_call: TRBD1; v_call: TRBV28; j_call: TRBJ1-2; clone_size: NA; cdr3_aa: CASEVANRQGVGGYTF; cdr3_nt: TGTGCCAGCGAGGTCGCGAACCGACAGGGGGTTGGTGGCTACACCTTC
d_call: TRBD1; v_call: TRBV11-2; j_call: TRBJ1-1; clone_size: once; cdr3_aa: CASSLGYRGRIRDTEAFF; cdr3_nt: TGTGCCAGCAGCTTAGGGTACAGGGGGCGGATAAGGGACACTGAAGCTTTCTTT
d_call: TRBD2; v_call: TRBV10-3; j_call: TRBJ2-1; clone_size: NA; cdr3_aa: CAISDSGGPYNEQFF; cdr3_nt: TGTGCCATCAGTGATTCGGGAGGGCCATACAATGAGCAGTTCTTC
d_call: TRBD1; v_call: TRBV7-2; j_call: TRBJ2-7; clone_size: once; cdr3_aa: CASSLNTGEIPYEQYF; cdr3_nt: TGTGCCAGCAGCCTAAACACAGGGGAGATTCCCTACGAGCAGTACTTC
d_call: TRBD1; v_call: TRBV5-1; j_call: TRBJ1-6; clone_size: NA; cdr3_aa: CASSYRQGSSPLHF; cdr3_nt: TGCGCCAGCAGCTACAGACAGGGATCTTCACCCCTCCACTTT
d_call: NA; v_call: TRBV6-6; j_call: TRBJ2-2; clone_size: NA; cdr3_aa: CASSYSAQVVTGELFF; cdr3_nt: TGTGCCAGCAGTTACTCTGCACAGGTGGTCACCGGGGAGCTGTTTTTT
d_call: TRBD1; v_call: TRBV6-5; j_call: TRBJ1-6; clone_size: NA; cdr3_aa: CASSITGTGASPLHF; cdr3_nt: TGTGCCAGCAGTATAACCGGGACAGGGGCTTCACCCCTCCACTTT
d_call: NA; v_call: TRBV20-1; j_call: TRBJ2-3; clone_size: NA; cdr3_aa: CSVVRTDTQYF; cdr3_nt: TGCAGTGTGGTCCGCACAGATACGCAGTATTTT
d_call: NA; v_call: TRBV5-1; j_call: TRBJ2-1; clone_size: NA; cdr3_aa: CASSLQTEIEQFF; cdr3_nt: TGCGCCAGCAGCCTTCAGACAGAGATAGAGCAGTTCTTC
d_call: NA; v_call: TRBV28; j_call: TRBJ1-6; clone_size: NA; cdr3_aa: CASRGSGLKNSPLHF; cdr3_nt: TGTGCCAGCAGAGGAAGTGGCCTAAAGAATTCACCCCTCCACTTT
d_call: NA; v_call: TRBV28; j_call: TRBJ1-1; clone_size: NA; cdr3_aa: CASSYTYSQFNTEAFF; cdr3_nt: TGTGCCAGCAGCTACACCTATAGCCAGTTTAACACTGAAGCTTTCTTT
d_call: NA; v_call: TRBV4-2; j_call: TRBJ2-3; clone_size: NA; cdr3_aa: CASSQEGGEATQYF; cdr3_nt: TGTGCCAGCAGCCAAGAAGGGGGGGAGGCGACGCAGTATTTT
d_call: NA; v_call: TRBV7-2; j_call: TRBJ1-3; clone_size: once; cdr3_aa: CASSLAGEAGNTIYF; cdr3_nt: TGTGCCAGCAGCTTAGCAGGGGAGGCTGGAAACACCATATATTTT
d_call: TRBD2; v_call: TRBV29-1; j_call: TRBJ2-1; clone_size: NA; cdr3_aa: CSVEDRRAGDRWGEQFF; cdr3_nt: TGCAGCGTTGAAGACCGTAGAGCGGGAGATCGTTGGGGTGAGCAGTTCTTC
d_call: TRBD2; v_call: TRBV9; j_call: TRBJ2-2; clone_size: NA; cdr3_aa: CASSPGLAGPYTGELFF; cdr3_nt: TGTGCCAGCAGCCCCGGACTAGCGGGACCCTACACCGGGGAGCTGTTTTTT
d_call: TRBD1; v_call: TRBV5-1; j_call: TRBJ2-2; clone_size: NA; cdr3_aa: CASVGQANTGELFF; cdr3_nt: TGCGCCAGCGTGGGACAGGCTAACACCGGGGAGCTGTTTTTT
d_call: TRBD1; v_call: TRBV5-1; j_call: TRBJ1-1; clone_size: NA; cdr3_aa: CASSSLGQGRSTEAFF; cdr3_nt: TGCGCCAGCAGCTCTTTGGGACAGGGCAGGAGCACTGAAGCTTTCTTT
d_call: TRBD1; v_call: TRBV9; j_call: TRBJ2-1; clone_size: NA; cdr3_aa: CASSEDRGNYNEQFF; cdr3_nt: TGTGCCAGCAGCGAAGACAGGGGGAACTACAATGAGCAGTTCTTC
d_call: NA; v_call: TRBV9; j_call: TRBJ2-3; clone_size: NA; cdr3_aa: CASSVATSTDTQYF; cdr3_nt: TGTGCCAGCAGCGTGGCCACTAGCACAGATACGCAGTATTTT
d_call: NA; v_call: TRBV7-3; j_call: TRBJ2-7; clone_size: once; cdr3_aa: CASSFGRGYEQYF; cdr3_nt: TGTGCCAGCAGCTTCGGAAGGGGCTACGAGCAGTACTTC
d_call: NA; v_call: TRBV19; j_call: TRBJ1-3; clone_size: once; cdr3_aa: CASSHIPRRGHSGNTIYF; cdr3_nt: TGTGCCAGCAGCCACATCCCCCGCCGGGGCCACTCTGGAAACACCATATATTTT
d_call: NA; v_call: TRBV30; j_call: TRBJ1-5; clone_size: NA; cdr3_aa: CAWSVQGWQPQHF; cdr3_nt: TGTGCCTGGAGTGTACAGGGCTGGCAGCCCCAGCATTTT
d_call: TRBD1; v_call: TRBV18; j_call: TRBJ1-5; clone_size: NA; cdr3_aa: CASSPVGTGGSRSNQPQHF; cdr3_nt: TGTGCCAGCTCACCAGTTGGGACAGGGGGTTCTCGTAGCAATCAGCCCCAGCATTTT
d_call: NA; v_call: TRBV28; j_call: TRBJ1-2; clone_size: once; cdr3_aa: CASSLSFREGYGYTF; cdr3_nt: TGTGCCAGCAGTTTATCTTTCAGGGAGGGCTATGGCTACACCTTC
d_call: NA; v_call: TRBV5-4; j_call: TRBJ2-2; clone_size: many; cdr3_aa: CASSPSLLAGTGTGELFF; cdr3_nt: TGTGCCAGCAGCCCGAGCCTACTAGCAGGGACGGGCACCGGGGAGCTGTTTTTT
d_call: TRBD1; v_call: TRBV4-1; j_call: TRBJ1-4; clone_size: NA; cdr3_aa: CASSVPPTGRDEKLFF; cdr3_nt: TGCGCCAGCAGTGTCCCCCCGACAGGGCGAGACGAAAAACTGTTTTTT
d_call: NA; v_call: TRBV19; j_call: TRBJ1-4; clone_size: NA; cdr3_aa: CATQNPGGREKLFF; cdr3_nt: TGTGCCACCCAAAACCCCGGGGGGCGAGAAAAACTGTTTTTT
d_call: NA; v_call: TRBV28; j_call: TRBJ1-5; clone_size: NA; cdr3_aa: CASSLGGTGQPQHF; cdr3_nt: TGTGCCAGCAGTTTAGGAGGGACCGGCCAGCCCCAGCATTTT
d_call: NA; v_call: TRBV7-3; j_call: TRBJ2-1; clone_size: NA; cdr3_aa: CASSLRGNLLAATTYNEQFF; cdr3_nt: TGTGCCAGCAGCTTAAGGGGGAACCTCCTTGCAGCGACCACCTACAATGAGCAGTTCTTC